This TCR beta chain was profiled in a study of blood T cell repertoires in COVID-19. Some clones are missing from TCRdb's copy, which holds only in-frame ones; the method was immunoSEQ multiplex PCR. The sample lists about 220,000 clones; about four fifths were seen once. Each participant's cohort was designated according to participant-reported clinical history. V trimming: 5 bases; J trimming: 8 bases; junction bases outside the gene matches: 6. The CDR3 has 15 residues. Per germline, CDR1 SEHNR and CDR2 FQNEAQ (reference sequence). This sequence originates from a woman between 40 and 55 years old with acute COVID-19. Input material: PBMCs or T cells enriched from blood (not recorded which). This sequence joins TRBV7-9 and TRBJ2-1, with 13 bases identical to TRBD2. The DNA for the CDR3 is TGTGCCAGCAGCCGCGGACTAGCGGGAGTATATGAGCAGTTCTTC. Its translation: CASSRGLAGVYEQFF.